This T cell receptor beta chain was documented in a study of cytomegalovirus exposure and HLA in healthy donors. In the case of this clone: Its antigen is currently unknown.

Germline V lookup: CDR1 SGHAT, CDR2 FQNNGV. Trimming removed 5 bases from V and 4 bases from J; junction bases left unmatched: 4. The CDR3 contains 13 residues. Amplification used 60 Vbeta primers and 13 Jbeta primers. TCRdb's copy holds only in-frame clones and misses some; the assay was immunoSEQ multiplex PCR. Of some 150,000 clones in the sample, 75% to 80% were seen once. Study results and limitations: V- and J-gene trimming in TCR beta was tied to a missense DCLRE1C variant by an analysis performed later.

This receptor was obtained from a woman aged 50 to 65 in good health and CMV-seronegative. Sequenced sample: PBMCs. The rearrangement links TRBV11-2 to TRBJ1-2, with 7 bases matching TRBD1. CDR3 coding DNA: TGTGCCAGCAGCATACAGGGGACCTATGGCTACACCTTC. Translated, it gives CASSIQGTYGYTF.